These T cell receptor beta chains were read from a single sample in a study of T cell responses to AZD1222 COVID-19 vaccine. Assay: immunoSEQ multiplex PCR; the TCRdb copy retains only in-frame clones and omits some. Here the sample spans about 70,000 clones, about 83% being singletons. Sequencing used peripheral blood, obtained 28 days after the second AZD1222 dose. These receptors were collected from an adult who received the AZD1222 COVID-19 vaccine. Both conserved end residues are part of each CDR3. The order of the fields is CDR3 DNA, CDR3 protein, J gene, V gene, D gene. A D gene is named only where the DNA matches it firmly.

TGTGCCTGGAGGTGGGGGAGTGAAAAACTGTTTTTT,CAWRWGSEKLFF,TRBJ1-4,TRBV30,-
TGTGCCAGCAGTTACGGGGCCATCTCCTACGAGCAGTACTTC,CASSYGAISYEQYF,TRBJ2-7,TRBV6-6,-
TGTGCCAGCAGCTACCAGATGAACACTGAAGCTTTCTTT,CASSYQMNTEAFF,TRBJ1-1,TRBV7-2,-
TGTGCCAGCTCCCCTTTCGGGAACACCGGGGAGCTGTTTTTT,CASSPFGNTGELFF,TRBJ2-2,TRBV6-4,-
TGTGCCAGCTCACCAGCGGACAGGGATGAGACCCAGTACTTC,CASSPADRDETQYF,TRBJ2-5,TRBV18,TRBD1
TGTGCCAGCAGCACAGGGGGCGGCGGCTACACCTTC,CASSTGGGGYTF,TRBJ1-2,TRBV3-1/TRBV3-2,TRBD1
TGTGCCAGCAGTCGTGTACCTGCAGCAACTAATGAAAAACTGTTTTTT,CASSRVPAATNEKLFF,TRBJ1-4,TRBV6-2/TRBV6-3,-
TGCGCCAGCAGCGGTCGAGACACTGAAGCTTTCTTT,CASSGRDTEAFF,TRBJ1-1,TRBV5-1,-
TGTGCCAGCAGTTACTATGGAAGCTCCTACAATGAGCAGTTCTTC,CASSYYGSSYNEQFF,TRBJ2-1,TRBV6-5,-
TGTGCCAGCAGCTTGGCCGGATCTGGAAACACCATATATTTT,CASSLAGSGNTIYF,TRBJ1-3,TRBV5-6,-
TGTGCCAGCTCACCAAGGACAGGGGCTGATGGCTACACCTTC,CASSPRTGADGYTF,TRBJ1-2,TRBV18,TRBD1
TGTGCCAGCAGCTTACGCAGGGATAATTCACCCCTCCACTTT,CASSLRRDNSPLHF,TRBJ1-6,TRBV7-9,-
TGTGCCAGCAGCTTAGCCGGAGGGGGGAATACTGAAGCTTTCTTT,CASSLAGGGNTEAFF,TRBJ1-1,TRBV7-2,-
TGTGCAAGTCGCTTCGCGGGGCTCTCCGTCAATGAGCAGTTCTTC,CASRFAGLSVNEQFF,TRBJ2-1,TRBV12-2,-
TGTGCCAGCAGGAGCTCAGGCGGAGATAATTCACCCCTCCACTTT,CASRSSGGDNSPLHF,TRBJ1-6,TRBV9,-
TGTGCCTGGAGCCCGGGACAGGGATCCTTTGGCTACACCTTC,CAWSPGQGSFGYTF,TRBJ1-2,TRBV30,TRBD1
TGCAGCGTTGAGAGGCGGCGGAAAGTGGATACGCAGTATTTT,CSVERRRKVDTQYF,TRBJ2-3,TRBV29-1,-
TGTGCCAGCACTCCCTGGGCGGGGCAGCACCACCGAAGCACAGATACGCAGTATTTT,CASTPWAGQHHRSTDTQYF,TRBJ2-3,TRBV28,-
TGTGCCAGCAGTTTAGGTCAGGGCTATGGCTACACCTTC,CASSLGQGYGYTF,TRBJ1-2,TRBV28,-
TGTGCCAGCAGCTCCCGGGCAGGGAATTATGGCTACACCTTC,CASSSRAGNYGYTF,TRBJ1-2,TRBV5-6,-
TGTGCCAGCAGCTCCAGGGGGAGCTCCTACAATGAGCAGTTCTTC,CASSSRGSSYNEQFF,TRBJ2-1,TRBV5-4,TRBD1
TGTGCTAGTGTCGGGGAGGGCTGGAGGAACACTGAAGCTTTCTTT,CASVGEGWRNTEAFF,TRBJ1-1,TRBV12-5,-
TGTGCCAGCAGCCGCGTTGACAGGGACACTGAAGCTTTCTTT,CASSRVDRDTEAFF,TRBJ1-1,TRBV3-1/TRBV3-2,TRBD1